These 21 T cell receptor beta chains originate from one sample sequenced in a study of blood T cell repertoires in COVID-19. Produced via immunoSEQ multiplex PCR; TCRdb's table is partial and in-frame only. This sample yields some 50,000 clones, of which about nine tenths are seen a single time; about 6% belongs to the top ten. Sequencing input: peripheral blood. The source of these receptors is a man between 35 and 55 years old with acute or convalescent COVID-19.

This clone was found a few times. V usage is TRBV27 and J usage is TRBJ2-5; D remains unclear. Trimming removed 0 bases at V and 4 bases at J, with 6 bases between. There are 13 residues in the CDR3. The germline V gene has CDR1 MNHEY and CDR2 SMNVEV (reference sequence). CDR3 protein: CASSLSARETQYF. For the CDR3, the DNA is TGTGCCAGCAGTTTATCCGCCAGAGAGACCCAGTACTTC.

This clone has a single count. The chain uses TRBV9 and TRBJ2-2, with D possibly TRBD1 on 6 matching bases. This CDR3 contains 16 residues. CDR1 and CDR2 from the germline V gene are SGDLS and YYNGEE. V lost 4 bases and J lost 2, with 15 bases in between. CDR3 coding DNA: TGTGCCAGCAGCCCCAGAAGGGGGTCAAACACCGGGGAGCTGTTTTTT. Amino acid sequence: CASSPRRGSNTGELFF.

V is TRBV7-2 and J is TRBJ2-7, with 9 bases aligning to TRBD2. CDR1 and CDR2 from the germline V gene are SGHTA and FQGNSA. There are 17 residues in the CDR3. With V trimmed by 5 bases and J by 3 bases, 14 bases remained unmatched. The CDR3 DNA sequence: TGTGCCAGCAGCAATCCTTTGAGCGGGAGGTCCTACTACGAGCAGTACTTC. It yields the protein CASSNPLSGRSYYEQYF.

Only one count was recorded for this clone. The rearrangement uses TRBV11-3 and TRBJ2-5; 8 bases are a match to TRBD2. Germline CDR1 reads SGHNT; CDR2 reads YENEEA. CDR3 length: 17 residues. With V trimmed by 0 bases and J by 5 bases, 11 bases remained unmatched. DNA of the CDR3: TGTGCCAGCAGCTTAGAGAAGGCTAGCGGGTCCTGGGAGACCCAGTACTTC. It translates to CASSLEKASGSWETQYF.

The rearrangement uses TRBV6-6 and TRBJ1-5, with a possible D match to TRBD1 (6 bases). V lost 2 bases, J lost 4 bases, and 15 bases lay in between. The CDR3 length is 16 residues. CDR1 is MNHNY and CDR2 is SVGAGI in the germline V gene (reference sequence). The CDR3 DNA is TGTGCCAGCAGTTACACAGGGTTGCAGGGAAATCAGCCCCAGCATTTT. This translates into CASSYTGLQGNQPQHF.

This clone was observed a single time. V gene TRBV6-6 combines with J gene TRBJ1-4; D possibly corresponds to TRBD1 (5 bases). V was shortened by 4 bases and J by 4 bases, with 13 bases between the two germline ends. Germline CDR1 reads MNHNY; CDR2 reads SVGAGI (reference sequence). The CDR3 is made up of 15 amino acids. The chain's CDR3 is CASSFGRDYNEKLFF. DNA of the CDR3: TGTGCCAGCAGTTTCGGCCGGGACTATAATGAAAAACTGTTTTTT.

CDR3 region: CASSSGLMSEKLFF. Here the CDR3 DNA reads TGTGCCAGCAGCTCCGGACTTATGTCTGAAAAACTGTTTTTT. The chain couples TRBV7-9 to TRBJ1-4, with no clear D. The germline V gene encodes CDR1 SEHNR and CDR2 FQNEAQ (reference sequence). Trimming took 4 bases from V and 7 from J, leaving 13 bases between them. The CDR3 runs to 14 residues. The entire variable domain, with the rest obtained from reference TRBV7-9 and TRBJ1-4, is as follows: DTGVSQNPRHKITKRGQNVTFRCDPISEHNRLYWYRQTLGQGPEFLTYFQNEAQLEKSRLLSDRFSAERPKGSFSTLEIQRTEQGDSAMYLCASSSGLMSEKLFFGSGTQLSVL.

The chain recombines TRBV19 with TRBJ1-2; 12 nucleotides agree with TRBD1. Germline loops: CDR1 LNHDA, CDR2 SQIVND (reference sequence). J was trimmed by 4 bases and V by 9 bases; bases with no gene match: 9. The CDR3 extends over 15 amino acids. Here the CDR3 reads CASKPGQGATYGYTF. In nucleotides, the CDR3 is TGTGCCAGCAAGCCGGGACAGGGGGCGACCTATGGCTACACCTTC.

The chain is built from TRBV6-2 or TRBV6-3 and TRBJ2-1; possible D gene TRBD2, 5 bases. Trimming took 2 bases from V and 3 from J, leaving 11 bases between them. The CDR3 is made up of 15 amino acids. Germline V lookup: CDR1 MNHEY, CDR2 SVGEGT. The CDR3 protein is CASSYRAASYNEQFF. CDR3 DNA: TGTGCCAGCAGTTACAGAGCGGCCAGCTACAATGAGCAGTTCTTC.

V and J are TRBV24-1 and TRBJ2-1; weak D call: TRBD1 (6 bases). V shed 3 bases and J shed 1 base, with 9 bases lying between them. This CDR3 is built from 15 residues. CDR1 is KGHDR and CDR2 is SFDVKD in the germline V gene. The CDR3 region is CATSDPTGSYNEQFF. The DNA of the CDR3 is TGTGCCACCAGTGATCCCACAGGGTCCTACAATGAGCAGTTCTTC.

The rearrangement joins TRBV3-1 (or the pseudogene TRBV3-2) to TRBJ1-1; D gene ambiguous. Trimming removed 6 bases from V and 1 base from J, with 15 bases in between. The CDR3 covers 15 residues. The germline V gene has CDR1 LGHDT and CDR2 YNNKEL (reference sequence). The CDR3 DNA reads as TGTGCCAGCAGAAAAATCGGACTCCCGAACACTGAAGCTTTCTTT. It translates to CASRKIGLPNTEAFF.

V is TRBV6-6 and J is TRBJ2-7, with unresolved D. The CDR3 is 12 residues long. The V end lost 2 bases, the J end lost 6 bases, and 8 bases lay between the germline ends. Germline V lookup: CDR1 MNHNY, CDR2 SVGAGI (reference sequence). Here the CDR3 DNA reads TGTGCCAGCAGTTACCAAGCGAGCGAGCAGTACTTC. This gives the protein CASSYQASEQYF.

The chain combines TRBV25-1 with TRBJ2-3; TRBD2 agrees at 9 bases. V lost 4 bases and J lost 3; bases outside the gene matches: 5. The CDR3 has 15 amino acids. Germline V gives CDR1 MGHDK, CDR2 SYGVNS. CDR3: CASSASGKGTDTQYF. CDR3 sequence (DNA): TGTGCCAGCAGTGCTAGCGGGAAGGGAACAGATACGCAGTATTTT. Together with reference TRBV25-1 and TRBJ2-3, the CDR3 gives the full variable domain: EADIYQTPRYLVIGTGKKITLECSQTMGHDKMYWYQQDPGMELHLIHYSYGVNSTEKGDLSSESTVSRIRTEHFPLTLESARPSHTSQYLCASSASGKGTDTQYFGPGTRLTVL.

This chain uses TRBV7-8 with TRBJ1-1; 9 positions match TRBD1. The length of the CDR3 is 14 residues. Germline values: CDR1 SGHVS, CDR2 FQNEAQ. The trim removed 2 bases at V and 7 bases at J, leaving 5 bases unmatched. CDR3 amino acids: CASSLLQGAGEAFF. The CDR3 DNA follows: TGTGCCAGCAGCTTACTACAGGGGGCGGGTGAAGCTTTCTTT.

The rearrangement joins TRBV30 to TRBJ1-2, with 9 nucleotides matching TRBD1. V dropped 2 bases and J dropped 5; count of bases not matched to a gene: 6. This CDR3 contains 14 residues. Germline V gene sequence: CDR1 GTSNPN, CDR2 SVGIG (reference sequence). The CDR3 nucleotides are TGTGCCTGGAGTCGGACAGGGGAGGTATATGGCTACACCTTC. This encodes CAWSRTGEVYGYTF.

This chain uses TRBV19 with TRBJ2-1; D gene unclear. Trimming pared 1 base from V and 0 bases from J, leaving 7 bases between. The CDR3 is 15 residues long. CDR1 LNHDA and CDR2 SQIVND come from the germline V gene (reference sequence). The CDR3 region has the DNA TGTGCCAGTAGTATAGCGGTGAGCTCCTACAATGAGCAGTTCTTC. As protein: CASSIAVSSYNEQFF.

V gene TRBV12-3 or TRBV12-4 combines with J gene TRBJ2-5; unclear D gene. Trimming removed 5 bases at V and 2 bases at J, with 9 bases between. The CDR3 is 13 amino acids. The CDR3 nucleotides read TGTGCCAGCAGTCCCCCACAGCAAGAGACCCAGTACTTC. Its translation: CASSPPQQETQYF.

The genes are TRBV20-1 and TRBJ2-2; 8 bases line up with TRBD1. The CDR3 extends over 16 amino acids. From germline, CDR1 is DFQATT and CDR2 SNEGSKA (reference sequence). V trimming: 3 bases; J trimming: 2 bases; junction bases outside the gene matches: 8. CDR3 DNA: TGCAGTGCTAGTCATCCGGGACAGGTCAACACCGGGGAGCTGTTTTTT. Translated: CSASHPGQVNTGELFF.

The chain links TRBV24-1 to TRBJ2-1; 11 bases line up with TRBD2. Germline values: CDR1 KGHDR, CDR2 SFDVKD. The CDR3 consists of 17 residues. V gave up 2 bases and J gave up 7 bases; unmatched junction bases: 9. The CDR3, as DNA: TGTGCCACCAGTGATTCCTCACTAGCGGGAGTAAGGAATGAGCAGTTCTTC. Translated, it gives CATSDSSLAGVRNEQFF.

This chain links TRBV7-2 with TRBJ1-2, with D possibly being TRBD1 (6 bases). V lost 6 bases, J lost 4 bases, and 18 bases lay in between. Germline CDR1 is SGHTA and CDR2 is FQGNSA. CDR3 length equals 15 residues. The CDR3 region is CASSRGGGTVYGYTF. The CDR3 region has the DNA TGTGCCAGCAGTCGAGGGGGGGGAACTGTCTATGGCTACACCTTC.

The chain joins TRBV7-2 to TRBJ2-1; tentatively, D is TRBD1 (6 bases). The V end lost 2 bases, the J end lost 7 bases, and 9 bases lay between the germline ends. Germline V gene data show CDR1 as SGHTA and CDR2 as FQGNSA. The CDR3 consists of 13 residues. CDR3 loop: CASSLNRANEQFF. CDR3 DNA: TGTGCCAGCAGCTTAAACAGGGCGAATGAGCAGTTCTTC. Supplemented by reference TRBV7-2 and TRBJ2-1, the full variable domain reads GAGVSQSPSNKVTEKGKDVELRCDPISGHTALYWYRQSLGQGLEFLIYFQGNSAPDKSGLPSDRFSAERTGGSVSTLTIQRTQQEDSAVYLCASSLNRANEQFFGPGTRLTVL.